Sequencing of this T cell receptor beta chain was carried out in a study of tumor-infiltrating lymphocytes in oesophageal squamous cell carcinoma. TCRdb passed the PCR reads through MiXCR, listing each CDR3 protein once. The repertoire has around 19,000 distinct CDR3 sequences, about 50% of them found once; the top ten carry 35% to 45%. Germline V CDR1 and CDR2: MNHEY, SVGEGT. The CDR3 has 12 amino acids. The sequence came from a female donor with esophageal squamous cell carcinoma. Material for sequencing was normal esophageal tissue next to the tumor. V gene TRBV6-2 or TRBV6-3 combines with J gene TRBJ2-7, with no clear D. The last part of the DNA fits TRBJ2-1 better; the J call may be wrong. Written as DNA, the CDR3 is TGTGCCAGCAGCGCCTCTTACAATGAGCAGTTCTTC. Protein: CASSASYNEQFF.